Below are 15 T cell receptor beta chains sequenced from a single sample in a study of T cells in Graves' hyperthyroidism and ophthalmopathy. It was RNA transcripts that yielded the amplified TCR beta CDR3 regions. HTBI primers were employed in a first-round RT-PCR of the TCR CDR3. TCRdb re-called the multiplex PCR reads through MiXCR, storing one row per CDR3 protein. The table has over 500,000 distinct CDR3 sequences, approximately 49% seen once; the top ten hold 44%. Input material: peripheral blood or thyroid tissue (not recorded which). These receptors came from an adult woman with Graves' disease, either hyperthyroidism or ophthalmopathy (not recorded which).

The chain has TRBV9 and TRBJ1-3; the D gene is possibly TRBD1 (6 bases). Trimming took off 2 bases at V and 8 bases at J, with 11 bases between the two ends. CDR1 is SGDLS and CDR2 is YYNGEE in the germline V gene. This CDR3 contains 13 residues. The CDR3 DNA sequence: TGTGCCAGCAGCGTCCAGGGGAAGTACACCATATATTTT. This sequence encodes CASSVQGKYTIYF.

This chain links TRBV2 with TRBJ2-7, with TRBD2 matching over 12 bases. Gene TRBJ2-1 matches the end of the DNA better, so the J call may be wrong. The CDR3 length is 14 residues. Germline V gene data show CDR1 as SNHLY and CDR2 as FYNNEI. The CDR3 nucleotides are TGTGCCAGCAGTGCTAGCGGGAGGGACAATGAGCAGTTCTTC. This sequence encodes CASSASGRDNEQFF.

CDR3 region: CASRKDRATGELFF. The CDR3, as DNA: TGTGCCAGCAGGAAGGACAGAGCCACCGGGGAGCTGTTTTTT. J is TRBJ2-2 and V is TRBV6-1; tentatively, D is TRBD1 (6 bases). This CDR3 spans 14 amino acids. The germline V gene has CDR1 MNHNS and CDR2 SASEGT. V lost 6 bases, J lost 4 bases, and 12 bases lay in between.

This clonotype has a count of ten or more. This rearrangement joins TRBV20-1 to TRBJ1-4; 8 positions agree with TRBD1. The CDR3 extends over 16 amino acids. CDR1 is DFQATT and CDR2 is SNEGSKA in the germline V gene (reference sequence). Losses at the gene ends were 3 bases for V and 4 bases for J; bases not matched to a gene: 10. CDR3 in DNA: TGCAGTGCTAGGTTGCAGGGGGCTTGGGGTAATGAAAAACTGTTTTTT. Translation gives CSARLQGAWGNEKLFF.

This clonotype has a handful of counts. The chain uses TRBV2 and TRBJ1-2, with D maybe TRBD1 (5 bases). V lost 5 bases to trimming and J lost 8 bases, with 18 bases between them. From germline, CDR1 is SNHLY and CDR2 FYNNEI. The CDR3 extends over 14 amino acids. As DNA, the CDR3 is TGTGCCAGCAGTAGGGGTATAGGAGGTCGAGGCTACACCTTC. Its protein is CASSRGIGGRGYTF. The complete variable domain, with remaining parts taken from reference TRBV2 and TRBJ1-2, reads EPEVTQTPSHQVTQMGQEVILRCVPISNHLYFYWYRQILGQKVEFLVSFYNNEISEKSEIFDDQFSVERPDGSNFTLKIRSTKLEDSAMYFCASSRGIGGRGYTFGSGTRLTVV.

V usage is TRBV7-6 and J usage is TRBJ1-2; D not resolved. The CDR3 contains 14 residues. V shed 3 bases and J shed 4 bases, with 12 bases lying between them. Germline lookup yields CDR1 SGHVS and CDR2 FNYEAQ. The CDR3 here is CASSFSIGIYGYTF. CDR3 sequence (DNA): TGTGCCAGCAGCTTTAGCATCGGGATCTATGGCTACACCTTC.

This clonotype was detected many times. The CDR3 nucleotides are TGCAGCGTCCTCCGGGACAGGGGAATGGTTGTCAGAGAAAAACTGTTTTTT. Translated: CSVLRDRGMVVREKLFF. This chain joins TRBV29-1 and TRBJ1-4; the match to TRBD1 covers 10 bases. The CDR3 is made up of 17 amino acids. Germline assignment: CDR1 SQVTM and CDR2 ANQGSEA. With V trimmed by 6 bases and J by 8 bases, 18 bases remained unmatched. Full variable domain (outside the CDR3, taken from reference TRBV29-1 and TRBJ1-4): SAVISQKPSRDICQRGTSLTIQCQVDSQVTMMFWYRQQPGQSLTLIATANQGSEATYESGFVIDKFPISRPNLTFSTLTVSNMSPEDSSIYLCSVLRDRGMVVREKLFFGSGTQLSVL.

The chain employs TRBV19 and TRBJ2-2; no reliable D call. This CDR3 spans 15 amino acids. Germline CDR1 reads LNHDA; CDR2 reads SQIVND (reference sequence). With 7 bases removed from V and 2 bases from J, the gap between germline ends came to 14 bases. CDR3 residues: CASKVVARNTGELFF. CDR3 DNA: TGTGCCAGTAAAGTAGTGGCCAGAAACACCGGGGAGCTGTTTTTT.

As for this clonotype: Possible read error: a much larger clone is one base away. Written as DNA, the CDR3 is TGTGCCAGGGAAATAGAGACCCAGTACTTC. Encoded protein: CAREIETQYF. The chain uses TRBV7-3 and TRBJ2-5; D is ambiguous. The germline CDR1 and CDR2 sequences are SGHTA and FQGTGA. The CDR3 length is 10 residues. The V and J ends lost 9 bases and 4 bases respectively, with 6 bases between them.

The chain joins TRBV24-1 to TRBJ2-5, with 9 bases aligning to TRBD2. After removal of 7 bases from V and 2 bases from J, the junction contained 13 bases not matched to a gene. CDR1 is KGHDR, CDR2 SFDVKD, per germline. The CDR3 covers 17 residues. The CDR3 here is CATRSPVQRGAQETQYF. In DNA, the CDR3 is TGTGCCACCAGAAGTCCCGTGCAGCGGGGGGCTCAAGAGACCCAGTACTTC.

The chain is built from TRBV11-2 and TRBJ2-2; a weak D match, TRBD1 (5 bases). V was cut by 6 bases and J by 6 bases, with 17 bases left in between. CDR1 is SGHAT and CDR2 is FQNNGV in the germline V gene. This CDR3 has 15 residues. As DNA, the CDR3 is TGTGCCAGCAGATCTTCTGGGGTCAGGGCCGGGGAGCTGTTTTTT. Amino acid sequence: CASRSSGVRAGELFF.

The V gene is TRBV10-2, the J gene TRBJ2-4, with TRBD2 matching 11 bases. Trimming cost V 6 bases and J 7 bases; bases outside gene matches: 5. This CDR3 is 14 amino acids long. Germline CDR1 is WSHSY and CDR2 is SAAADI. In DNA form, the CDR3 reads TGCGCCAGCAGGGAAATAGCGGGAGGGAACATTCAGTACTTC. It yields the protein CASREIAGGNIQYF.

Notes on this clonotype: A read error is possible here, since a much larger clone lies one base away. The genes are TRBV6-4 and TRBJ1-4, with 7 bases aligning to TRBD1. Germline CDR1 and CDR2: MRHNA and SNTAGT. CDR3 length equals 15 residues. DNA for the CDR3: TGTGCCATCAGTGGGGGACAGACAACTAATGAAAAACTGTTTTTT. Its protein is CAISGGQTTNEKLFF.

The rearrangement uses TRBV7-2 and TRBJ2-7, with D possibly matching TRBD1 (6 bases). CDR1 and CDR2 from the germline V gene are SGHTA and FQGNSA. With 5 bases removed from V and 2 bases from J, the gap between germline ends came to 10 bases. The CDR3 has 13 amino acids. The CDR3 sequence: CASSPDSTYEQYF. The CDR3 DNA reads as TGTGCCAGCAGCCCGGACAGCACCTACGAGCAGTACTTC.

This clonotype was seen repeatedly, ten times or more. This chain joins TRBV6-2 or TRBV6-3 and TRBJ1-1, with D hard to call. Germline CDR1 and CDR2: MNHEY and SVGEGT. The CDR3 is 11 residues long. V was shortened by 6 bases and J by 8 bases, with 10 bases between the two germline ends. CDR3 sequence (DNA): TGTGCCAGCAGCCTAGGCTTCGAAGCTTTCTTT. Translation: CASSLGFEAFF.